Shown below are 23 T cell receptor beta chains from a single sample sequenced in a study of shared T cell receptors in the human thymus (dated by TCRdb to about 2021). Libraries were built with the immunoSEQ multiplex PCR assay. TCRdb re-hosts the immuneACCESS table, in-frame sequences only. Its copies lack some clones; in the studies checked, an unresolved V gene accounts for under half of them, and the cause for the rest is not known. The sample data list 700,000 or so clones, and 70% to 90% of these were observed just once. Of the sample, more than 0.01% falls within the top ten clones. These same records also appear under a second study, on human thymus T cells.

The source material was thymocytes. These receptor sequences come from a girl less than two years old with a congenital heart defect. Donor details come from another sample of the same person, matched by shared clones.

The V gene is TRBV11-2, the J gene TRBJ1-4; possible D gene TRBD1, 5 bases. Deletions cut 4 bases from V and 2 bases from J, with 11 bases between. In germline, CDR1 is SGHAT, CDR2 FQNNGV. The CDR3 runs 15 residues. CDR3 protein: CASSSRGRTNEKLFF. DNA for the CDR3: TGTGCCAGCAGCTCGCGGGGACGCACTAATGAAAAACTGTTTTTT. Variable domain in full (rest from reference TRBV11-2 and TRBJ1-4): EAGVAQSPRYKIIEKRQSVAFWCNPISGHATLYWYQQILGQGPKLLIQFQNNGVVDDSQLPKDRFSAERLKGVDSTLKIQPAKLEDSAVYLCASSSRGRTNEKLFFGSGTQLSVL.

The CDR3 nucleotides are TGCGCCAGCAGCCCAGGGGTTTCTTACTCTGGAAACACCATATATTTT. Translated, it gives CASSPGVSYSGNTIYF. The chain has TRBV4-1 and TRBJ1-3; TRBD1 might be the D (6 bases). V lost 4 bases to trimming and J lost 0 bases, with 13 bases between them. The CDR3 has 16 amino acids. CDR1 MGHRA and CDR2 YSYEKL come from the germline V gene.

The V call is TRBV2, the J call TRBJ2-3; weak D call: TRBD2 (6 bases). V was clipped by 8 bases and J by 2 bases, with 17 bases between them. The CDR3 contains 15 residues. Germline CDR1 and CDR2: SNHLY and FYNNEI. The CDR3 DNA is TGTGCCAGCTCCAGCTCGGGGGTCCCCACAGATACGCAGTATTTT. Translating gives CASSSSGVPTDTQYF. Using reference TRBV2 and TRBJ2-3 for the parts outside the CDR3, the full variable domain is EPEVTQTPSHQVTQMGQEVILRCVPISNHLYFYWYRQILGQKVEFLVSFYNNEISEKSEIFDDQFSVERPDGSNFTLKIRSTKLEDSAMYFCASSSSGVPTDTQYFGPGTRLTVL.

The chain joins TRBV4-2 to TRBJ2-7, with D possibly TRBD2 on 5 matching bases. The germline gives CDR1 LGHNA, CDR2 YNFKEQ. V lost 0 bases and J 3 bases, leaving 21 bases between the germline ends. The CDR3 has 18 amino acids. The CDR3 is CASSQDGPRAADHYEQYF. Here the CDR3 DNA reads TGTGCCAGCAGCCAAGACGGGCCAAGGGCAGCGGACCACTACGAGCAGTACTTC.

This chain's CDR3 is CAISPRTGRTEAFF. The CDR3 coding sequence is TGTGCCATCAGCCCTAGGACAGGGCGCACTGAAGCTTTCTTT. The chain recombines TRBV10-3 with TRBJ1-1; the match to TRBD1 covers 8 bases. The CDR3 runs 14 residues. V gave up 6 bases and J gave up 4 bases; unmatched junction bases: 7. Germline-derived CDR1 and CDR2 are ENHRY and SYGVKD.

The chain is built from TRBV29-1 and TRBJ2-2; the match to TRBD2 covers 9 bases. Per the germline V gene, CDR1 is SQVTM and CDR2 is ANQGSEA. Unmatched junction bases numbered 5, after V lost 0 bases and J lost 3 bases. The CDR3 is 16 amino acids. CDR3 DNA: TGCAGCGTTGAAGATAAGAGCGGGGGGCACACCGGGGAGCTGTTTTTT. Protein: CSVEDKSGGHTGELFF.

The chain uses TRBV4-3 and TRBJ1-2; the D is unclear. Germline V gene lookup returns CDR1 LGHNA and CDR2 YSLEER. This CDR3 contains 13 residues. With 1 base removed from V and 3 bases from J, the gap between germline ends came to 6 bases. The CDR3 sequence: CASSQGRHYGYTF. CDR3 DNA sequence: TGCGCCAGCAGCCAAGGCAGGCACTATGGCTACACCTTC.

This chain uses TRBV9 with TRBJ1-6; 9 positions agree with TRBD1. V dropped 1 base and J dropped 8; count of bases not matched to a gene: 7. Germline V gene data show CDR1 as SGDLS and CDR2 as YYNGEE. The CDR3 runs 16 residues. CDR3 sequence (DNA): TGTGCCAGCAGCGTATCCCGGGACAGGGTTTATTCACCCCTCCACTTT. It translates to CASSVSRDRVYSPLHF. Combining the CDR3 with reference TRBV9 and TRBJ1-6 gives the whole variable domain DSGVTQTPKHLITATGQRVTLRCSPRSGDLSVYWYQQSLDQGLQFLIQYYNGEERAKGNILERFSAQQFPDLHSELNLSSLELGDSALYFCASSVSRDRVYSPLHFGNGTRLTVT.

The chain joins TRBV28 to TRBJ2-2, with D perhaps matching TRBD2 (5 bases). V dropped 8 bases and J dropped 6 bases, with 19 bases sitting between them. Germline assignment: CDR1 MDHEN and CDR2 SYDVKM. The CDR3 loop spans 15 amino acids. The CDR3 region is CASGRERHPPGELFF. The CDR3 coding sequence is TGTGCCAGCGGTCGGGAACGACACCCACCCGGGGAGCTGTTTTTT.

This chain uses TRBV2 with TRBJ2-7; TRBD2 is a possible D gene (7 bases). CDR3 length: 17 residues. Germline V gene data show CDR1 as SNHLY and CDR2 as FYNNEI. Trimming took 3 bases from V and 5 from J, leaving 23 bases between them. CDR3 in DNA: TGTGCCAGCAGTGATTCAGGGCTCCGAGGGGGGGCGGACGAGCAGTACTTC. It is translated as CASSDSGLRGGADEQYF.

This chain links TRBV6-5 with TRBJ2-5, with TRBD2 identical over 7 bases. Per the germline V gene, CDR1 is MNHEY and CDR2 is SVGAGI. This CDR3 comprises 16 residues. V shed 2 bases, J shed 7 bases, and the junction held 13 bases outside the gene matches. The CDR3 is CASSYGGAGPAGTQYF. In DNA form, the CDR3 reads TGTGCCAGCAGTTACGGAGGAGCGGGGCCTGCGGGGACCCAGTACTTC.

Points on this clone: The junction shows a germline mismatch at one end, possibly a read error. At the DNA level, this CDR3 is encoded by other sequences in the same sample as well. This chain joins TRBV6-1 and TRBJ1-6; D gene unclear. CDR1 MNHNS and CDR2 SASEGT come from the germline V gene. The CDR3 contains 13 residues. CDR3 coding DNA: TGTGCCAGCAGTGAATGGCTTAATTCCCCCCTCCACTTT. It is translated as CASSEWLNSPLHF.

Points on this clone: Germline and junction disagree at one end, which may indicate a read error. This chain joins TRBV4-2 and TRBJ1-4, with D possibly being TRBD1 (6 bases). Germline values: CDR1 LGHNA, CDR2 YNFKEQ. The CDR3 loop spans 16 amino acids. CDR3 region: CASSPSGTGPKEKLFF. CDR3 sequence (DNA): TGTGCCAGCAGCCCAAGCGGCACAGGGCCTAAAGAAAAACTGTTTTTT.

The chain uses TRBV5-1 and TRBJ1-2, with D possibly being TRBD1 (6 bases). This CDR3 spans 15 amino acids. V was cut by 2 bases and J by 9 bases, with 20 bases left in between. CDR1 and CDR2 (germline): SGHRS, YFSETQ. CDR3 amino acids: CASSFGYQGLRSYTF. The CDR3 DNA reads TGCGCCAGCAGCTTTGGCTATCAGGGGCTGAGAAGCTACACCTTC.

This sequence joins TRBV7-9 and TRBJ1-1; D is undetermined. The V end was cut by 5 bases, the J end by 1 base, with 17 bases between. The CDR3 spans 16 residues. Germline V gene lookup returns CDR1 SEHNR and CDR2 FQNEAQ (reference sequence). The CDR3 DNA sequence: TGTGCCAGCAGCCCACGCAGTCCCGGGAGGAACACTGAAGCTTTCTTT. Its protein is CASSPRSPGRNTEAFF.

This rearrangement joins TRBV6-6 to TRBJ1-4, with 10 bases that match TRBD1. The CDR3 spans 16 residues. Germline lookup yields CDR1 MNHNY and CDR2 SVGAGI (reference sequence). With V trimmed by 6 bases and J by 8 bases, 12 bases remained unmatched. The CDR3: CASRPRDRGYDEKLFF. CDR3 coding DNA: TGTGCCAGCAGACCCCGGGACAGGGGTTATGACGAAAAACTGTTTTTT.

J is TRBJ1-6 and V is TRBV14; unclear D gene. Looked up from germline, CDR1 is SGHDN and CDR2 is FVKESK. V was clipped by 0 bases and J by 1 base, with 7 bases between them. The CDR3 is 16 residues long. The CDR3 DNA is TGTGCCAGCAGCCAAGAGTCCGTGTCCTATAATTCACCCCTCCACTTT. Its protein product is CASSQESVSYNSPLHF.

The rearrangement joins TRBV5-1 to TRBJ2-1; D gene uncertain. Trimming left V 0 bases short and J 5 bases short, with 6 bases between. CDR1 and CDR2 (germline): SGHRS, YFSETQ. The CDR3 spans 13 residues. CDR3: CASSLVLDNEQFF. The CDR3 region has the DNA TGCGCCAGCAGCTTGGTTCTTGACAATGAGCAGTTCTTC.

With respect to this clone: Sequence at one end of the junction differs from germline and may be a read error. The chain joins TRBV7-9 to TRBJ2-7, with a possible D match to TRBD1 (5 bases). Per the germline V gene, CDR1 is SEHNR and CDR2 is FQNEAQ (reference sequence). The CDR3 runs 12 residues. The CDR3 is CASSLYPGQRVF. The CDR3 DNA follows: TGTGCCAGCAGCTTATATCCAGGGCAGCGTGTCTTC.

This sequence joins TRBV10-2 and TRBJ1-2; 7 bases line up with TRBD1. The CDR3 is 15 amino acids. CDR1 WSHSY and CDR2 SAAADI come from the germline V gene. Trimming at V came to 3 bases and at J to 3 bases, leaving 7 bases not matched to a gene. CDR3 residues: CASSEGGPVDYGYTF. The CDR3 DNA follows: TGCGCCAGCAGTGAAGGGGGCCCGGTGGACTATGGCTACACCTTC.

This rearrangement joins TRBV7-2 to TRBJ2-2, with D perhaps matching TRBD1 (6 bases). The length of the CDR3 is 17 residues. Germline lookup yields CDR1 SGHTA and CDR2 FQGNSA. Trimming left V 2 bases short and J 2 bases short, with 15 bases between. The CDR3 spells CASSLKARTANTGELFF. The CDR3 DNA reads as TGTGCCAGCAGCTTAAAGGCCAGGACAGCTAACACCGGGGAGCTGTTTTTT.

To note about this clone: An end of the junction differs from the germline gene, which may be a read error. V and J are TRBV7-7 and TRBJ2-1; weak D call: TRBD1 (7 bases). Looked up from germline, CDR1 is SSHAT and CDR2 is FNYEAQ (reference sequence). CDR3 length equals 15 residues. As DNA, the CDR3 is TGTGCTAGCAGCGGGCGGACAGGCTCCTACAATGAGCAGTTCTTC. It is translated as CASSGRTGSYNEQFF.

There are a few counts of this clone. This chain links TRBV25-1 with TRBJ2-1; 14 bases are a match to TRBD2. With 7 bases clipped from V and 9 bases from J, the junction kept 2 bases outside the gene matches. Germline V CDR1 and CDR2: MGHDK, SYGVNS. The CDR3 consists of 13 residues. Written as DNA, the CDR3 is TGTGCCAGCAAGACTAGCGGGGGGGGTGAGCAGTTCTTC. Its protein is CASKTSGGGEQFF.